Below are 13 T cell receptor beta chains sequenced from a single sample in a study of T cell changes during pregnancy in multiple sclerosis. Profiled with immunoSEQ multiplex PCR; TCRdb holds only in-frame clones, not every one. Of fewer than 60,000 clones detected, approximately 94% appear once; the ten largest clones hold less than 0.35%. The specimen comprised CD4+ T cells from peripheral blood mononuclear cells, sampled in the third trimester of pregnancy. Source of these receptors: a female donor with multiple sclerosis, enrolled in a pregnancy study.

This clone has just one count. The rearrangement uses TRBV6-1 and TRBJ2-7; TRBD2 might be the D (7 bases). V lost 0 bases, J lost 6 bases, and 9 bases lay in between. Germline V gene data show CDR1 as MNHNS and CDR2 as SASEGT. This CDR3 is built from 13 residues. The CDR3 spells CASSEAGGLEQYF. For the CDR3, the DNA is TGTGCCAGCAGTGAAGCGGGGGGGCTCGAGCAGTACTTC.

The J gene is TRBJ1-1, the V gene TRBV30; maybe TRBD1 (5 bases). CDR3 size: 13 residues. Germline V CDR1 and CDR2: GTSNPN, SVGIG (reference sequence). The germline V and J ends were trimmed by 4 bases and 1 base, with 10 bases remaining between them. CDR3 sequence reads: CAWTRGENTEAFF. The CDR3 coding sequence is TGTGCCTGGACCCGGGGGGAGAACACTGAAGCTTTCTTT. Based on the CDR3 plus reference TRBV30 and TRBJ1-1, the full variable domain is SQTIHQWPATLVQPVGSPLSLECTVEGTSNPNLYWYRQAAGRGLQLLFYSVGIGQISSEVPQNLSASRPQDRQFILSSKKLLLSDSGFYLCAWTRGENTEAFFGQGTRLTVV.

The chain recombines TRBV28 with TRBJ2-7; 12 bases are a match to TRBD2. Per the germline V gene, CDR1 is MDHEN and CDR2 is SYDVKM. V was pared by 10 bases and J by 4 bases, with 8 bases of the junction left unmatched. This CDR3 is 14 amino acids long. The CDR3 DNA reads TGTGCCACCCGACGAACTAGCGGGGGGTACGAGCAGTACTTC. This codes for CATRRTSGGYEQYF.

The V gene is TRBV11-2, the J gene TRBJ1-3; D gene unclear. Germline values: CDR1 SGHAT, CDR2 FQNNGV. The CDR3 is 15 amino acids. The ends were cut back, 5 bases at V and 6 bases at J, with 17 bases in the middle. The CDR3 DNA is TGTGCCAGCAGCCAAACAGTTTGGGTGGAAAACACCATATATTTT. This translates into CASSQTVWVENTIYF. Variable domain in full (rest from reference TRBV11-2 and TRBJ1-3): EAGVAQSPRYKIIEKRQSVAFWCNPISGHATLYWYQQILGQGPKLLIQFQNNGVVDDSQLPKDRFSAERLKGVDSTLKIQPAKLEDSAVYLCASSQTVWVENTIYFGEGSWLTVV.

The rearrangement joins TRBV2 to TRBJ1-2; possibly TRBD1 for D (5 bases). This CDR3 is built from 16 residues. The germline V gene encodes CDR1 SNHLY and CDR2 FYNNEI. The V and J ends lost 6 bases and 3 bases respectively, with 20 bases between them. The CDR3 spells CASSGRGSTQYYGYTF. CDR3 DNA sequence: TGTGCCAGCAGCGGGAGGGGCAGCACCCAATACTATGGCTACACCTTC.

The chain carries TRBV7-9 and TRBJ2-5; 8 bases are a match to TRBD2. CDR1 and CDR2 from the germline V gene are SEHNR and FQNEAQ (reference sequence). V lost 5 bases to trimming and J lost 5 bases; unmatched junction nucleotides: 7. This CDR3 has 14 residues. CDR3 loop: CASSQTSGGETQYF. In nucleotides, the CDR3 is TGTGCCAGCAGCCAGACATCGGGGGGGGAGACCCAGTACTTC.

CDR3 amino acids: CASSLIQNEQFF. The DNA of the CDR3 is TGTGCCAGCAGCTTAATCCAAAATGAGCAGTTCTTC. The chain carries TRBV5-4 and TRBJ2-1, with D hard to call. This CDR3 has 12 amino acids. CDR1 is SGHNT and CDR2 is YYREEE in the germline V gene (reference sequence). V was pared by 2 bases and J by 7 bases, with 7 bases between.

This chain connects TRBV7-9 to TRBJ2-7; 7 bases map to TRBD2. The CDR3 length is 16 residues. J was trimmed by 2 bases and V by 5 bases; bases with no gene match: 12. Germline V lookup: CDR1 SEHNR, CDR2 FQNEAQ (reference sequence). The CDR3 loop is CASSVRGGSGAYEQYF. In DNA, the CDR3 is TGTGCCAGCAGCGTCCGGGGCGGGAGCGGGGCCTACGAGCAGTACTTC.

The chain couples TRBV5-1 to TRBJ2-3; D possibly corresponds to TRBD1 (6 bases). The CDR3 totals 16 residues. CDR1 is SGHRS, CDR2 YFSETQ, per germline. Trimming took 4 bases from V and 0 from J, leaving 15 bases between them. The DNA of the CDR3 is TGCGCCAGCAGCCGGGACATTGGAACTAGCACAGATACGCAGTATTTT. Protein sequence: CASSRDIGTSTDTQYF.

This CDR3 is CASRRDRGVIDEQYF. The CDR3 region has the DNA TGTGCCAGCAGAAGGGACAGGGGGGTTATCGACGAGCAGTACTTC. The chain carries TRBV2 and TRBJ2-7; 11 bases fit TRBD1. Germline CDR1 is SNHLY and CDR2 is FYNNEI. This CDR3 has 15 amino acids. The ends lost 6 bases at V and 5 bases at J; junction bases unmatched: 9. The full variable domain, rest sourced from reference TRBV2 and TRBJ2-7, is EPEVTQTPSHQVTQMGQEVILRCVPISNHLYFYWYRQILGQKVEFLVSFYNNEISEKSEIFDDQFSVERPDGSNFTLKIRSTKLEDSAMYFCASRRDRGVIDEQYFGPGTRLTVT.

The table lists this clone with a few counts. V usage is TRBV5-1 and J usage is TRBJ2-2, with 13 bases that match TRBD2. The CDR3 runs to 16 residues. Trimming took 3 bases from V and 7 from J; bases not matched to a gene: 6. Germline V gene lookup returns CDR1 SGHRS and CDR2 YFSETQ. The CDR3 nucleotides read TGCGCCAGCAGCTCCCGGACTAGCGGGAGTGACGGGGAGCTGTTTTTT. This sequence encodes CASSSRTSGSDGELFF.

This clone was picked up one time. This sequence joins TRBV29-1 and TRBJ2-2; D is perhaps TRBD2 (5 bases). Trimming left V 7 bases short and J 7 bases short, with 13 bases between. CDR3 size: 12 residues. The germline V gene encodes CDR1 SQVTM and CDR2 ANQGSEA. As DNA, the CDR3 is TGCAGCGCCGGAGGTAGGGTCGGGGAGCTGTTTTTT. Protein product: CSAGGRVGELFF.

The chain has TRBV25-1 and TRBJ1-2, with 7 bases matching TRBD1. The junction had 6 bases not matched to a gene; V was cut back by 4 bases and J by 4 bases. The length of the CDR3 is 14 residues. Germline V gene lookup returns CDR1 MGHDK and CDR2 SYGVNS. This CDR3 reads CASSVQGRGYGYTF. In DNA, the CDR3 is TGTGCCAGCAGTGTACAGGGGAGAGGCTATGGCTACACCTTC.